One and the same sample provided the 32 T cell receptor beta chains below, sequenced in a study of radiotherapy plus CTLA-4 blockade in lung cancer. Data came from immunoSEQ multiplex PCR; TCRdb stores just in-frame clones and leaves some out. The sample lists 40,000 to 50,000 clones; under 80% were seen once. The specimen comprised peripheral blood, sampled from a patient treated with radiotherapy plus ipilimumab. The receptors stem from a human donor with non-small cell lung cancer who had stable disease on radiotherapy plus ipilimumab.

This clone appeared once. The rearrangement uses TRBV4-2 and TRBJ1-5; D is unclear. Trimming stripped 0 bases from V and 2 bases from J, with 8 bases between. The germline V gene encodes CDR1 LGHNA and CDR2 YNFKEQ. The CDR3 has 15 residues. The CDR3 coding sequence is TGTGCCAGCAGCCAAGATGGGGAGGGCAATCAGCCCCAGCATTTT. Its protein product is CASSQDGEGNQPQHF.

This rearrangement joins TRBV15 to TRBJ1-1; D is possibly TRBD1 (5 bases). The CDR3 runs 14 residues. Per germline, CDR1 LNHNV and CDR2 YYDKDF (reference sequence). Trimming stripped 2 bases from V and 4 bases from J, with 11 bases between. Here the CDR3 reads CATSRRDRVTEAFF. DNA for the CDR3: TGTGCCACCAGCAGAAGAGACAGAGTCACTGAAGCTTTCTTT.

The sample holds one count of this clone. This chain connects TRBV7-2 to TRBJ1-3; a weak D match, TRBD1 (6 bases). This CDR3 region has 16 residues. Trimming shortened V by 5 bases and J by 0 bases, and 14 bases separated the two germline ends. CDR1 SGHTA and CDR2 FQGNSA come from the germline V gene. The chain's CDR3 is CASSLRRGDSGNTIYF. Written as DNA, the CDR3 is TGTGCCAGCAGCCTTCGCAGGGGCGACTCTGGAAACACCATATATTTT.

The chain uses TRBV2 and TRBJ1-1, with a tentative D call TRBD1 (5 bases). CDR1 is SNHLY, CDR2 FYNNEI, per germline. CDR3 length equals 14 residues. Trimming removed 5 bases at V and 0 bases at J, with 10 bases between. CDR3 nucleotides: TGTGCCAGCAGTCGACAGCTCGTGAACACTGAAGCTTTCTTT. It encodes CASSRQLVNTEAFF.

This clone has a handful of counts. This sequence joins TRBV19 and TRBJ1-1; D unresolved. V lost 3 bases, J lost 1 base, and 12 bases lay in between. The CDR3 covers 15 residues. CDR1 is LNHDA, CDR2 SQIVND, per germline (reference sequence). Here the CDR3 DNA reads TGTGCCAGTAGTATTTTTTTCGGAGGGAACACTGAAGCTTTCTTT. It codes for CASSIFFGGNTEAFF.

The chain has TRBV6-6 and TRBJ2-7; D is possibly TRBD1 (6 bases). Germline CDR1 MNHNY, CDR2 SVGAGI (reference sequence). V lost 4 bases and J lost 0, with 10 bases in between. The CDR3 spans 14 residues. The CDR3: CASSWTASSYEQYF. Written as DNA, the CDR3 is TGTGCCAGCAGTTGGACAGCTAGCTCCTACGAGCAGTACTTC.

This clone was observed a handful of times. The V call is TRBV4-3, the J call TRBJ2-7; 7 bases agree with TRBD1. The CDR3 totals 15 residues. CDR1 and CDR2 from the germline V gene are LGHNA and YSLEER. The J segment lost 2 bases and the V segment lost 4 bases, leaving 8 bases of the junction unmatched. Written as DNA, the CDR3 is TGCGCCAGCAGCCTGGGACAGCTGGAGGCCTACGAGCAGTACTTC. Its protein is CASSLGQLEAYEQYF.

J is TRBJ2-2 and V is TRBV5-4, with D tentatively TRBD2 (5 bases). Per germline, CDR1 SGHNT and CDR2 YYREEE (reference sequence). This CDR3 region has 13 residues. V was pared by 4 bases and J by 6 bases, with 10 bases between. The CDR3 DNA reads as TGTGCCAGCAGCCTTCAGAGGGCCGGGGAGCTGTTTTTT. Protein: CASSLQRAGELFF.

This clone was counted a single time. This chain links TRBV21-1 with TRBJ1-1; the D call of TRBD1 is as the table states it, not checked on the DNA. TRBV21-1 is an annotated pseudogene. This CDR3 comprises 17 residues. For the CDR3, the DNA is TGTGCCAGCAATGACGGACAGGGGGCTGGGGAGAACACTGAAGCTTTCTTT. Translating it yields CASNDGQGAGENTEAFF.

The CDR3 is CASSPRGETGTDTQYF. The DNA for the CDR3 is TGTGCCAGCAGCCCCAGGGGGGAAACTGGCACAGATACGCAGTATTTT. The chain couples TRBV9 to TRBJ2-3, with a possible D match to TRBD1 (7 bases). The CDR3 sequence is 16 residues long. Germline loops: CDR1 SGDLS, CDR2 YYNGEE. The V end was cut by 4 bases, the J end by 1 base, with 16 bases between.

The chain recombines TRBV29-1 with TRBJ1-2; D remains unclear. The CDR3 runs to 16 residues. Germline values: CDR1 SQVTM, CDR2 ANQGSEA. Trimming removed 5 bases from V and 3 bases from J, with 22 bases in between. The CDR3 loop is CSVLPRGRPGDYGYTF. DNA of the CDR3: TGCAGCGTTCTCCCTCGGGGTAGGCCCGGCGACTATGGCTACACCTTC.

The CDR3, as DNA: TGTGCCAGCAGGCCAGGGTCCACCTATTATGGCTACACCTTC. Translating it yields CASRPGSTYYGYTF. The chain recombines TRBV6-4 with TRBJ1-2; maybe TRBD1 (5 bases). V shed 6 bases and J shed 5 bases, with 16 bases lying between them. The germline CDR1 and CDR2 sequences are MRHNA and SNTAGT. This CDR3 has 14 amino acids.

The rearrangement links TRBV29-1 to TRBJ1-2; D is unresolved. Germline lookup yields CDR1 SQVTM and CDR2 ANQGSEA. Trimming stripped 6 bases from V and 1 base from J, with 9 bases between. This CDR3 has 12 residues. The CDR3 nucleotides read TGCAGCGTGTTACAGATTAACTATGGCTACACCTTC. It yields the protein CSVLQINYGYTF.

The chain employs TRBV11-3 and TRBJ2-1; 11 bases are a match to TRBD2. V lost 5 bases, J lost 7 bases, and 13 bases stayed unmatched. The germline V gene encodes CDR1 SGHNT and CDR2 YENEEA. CDR3 length: 17 residues. The CDR3 region has the DNA TGTGCCAGCAGCCCTACCCCCTATCCTAGCGGGGGGAATGAGCAGTTCTTC. This translates into CASSPTPYPSGGNEQFF.

The chain recombines TRBV30 with TRBJ2-7; no definite D call. Germline V CDR1 and CDR2: GTSNPN, SVGIG (reference sequence). Trimming removed 2 bases from V and 9 bases from J, with 14 bases in between. CDR3 length equals 12 residues. The chain's CDR3 is CAWSPQRPRQYF. The CDR3 coding sequence is TGTGCCTGGAGTCCGCAGCGCCCCCGGCAGTACTTC.

The rearrangement joins TRBV5-1 to TRBJ2-2; perhaps TRBD1 as D (6 bases). This CDR3 has 15 residues. Germline V lookup: CDR1 SGHRS, CDR2 YFSETQ. Trimming cost V 4 bases and J 1 base, with 11 bases left between them. CDR3 in amino acids: CASSLSTGNTGELFF. The CDR3 DNA reads as TGCGCCAGCAGCCTATCGACAGGGAACACCGGGGAGCTGTTTTTT.

The V and J genes are TRBV11-3 and TRBJ2-3, with 8 positions matching TRBD2. This CDR3 is built from 16 residues. Trimming at V came to 5 bases and at J to 4 bases, leaving 11 bases not matched to a gene. Germline V gene lookup returns CDR1 SGHNT and CDR2 YENEEA. CDR3 amino acids: CASSPRGGGMADTQYF. CDR3 nucleotides: TGTGCCAGCAGCCCGAGAGGCGGGGGGATGGCAGATACGCAGTATTTT.

This clone came up once. The rearrangement uses TRBV6-1 and TRBJ2-6, with D unclear. The CDR3 length is 16 residues. The germline CDR1 and CDR2 sequences are MNHNS and SASEGT. Trimming removed 4 bases from V and 0 bases from J, with 10 bases in between. The CDR3: CASSGYSSSGANVLTF. CDR3 DNA: TGTGCCAGCAGTGGGTACAGCAGCTCTGGGGCCAACGTCCTGACTTTC.

The CDR3 sequence: CASSLSLQVGAQYF. CDR3 sequence (DNA): TGTGCCAGCAGCTTAAGCTTACAAGTCGGGGCCCAGTACTTC. The chain is built from TRBV7-2 and TRBJ2-5, with D perhaps matching TRBD2 (5 bases). CDR1 is SGHTA and CDR2 is FQGNSA in the germline V gene. The germline V and J ends were trimmed by 2 bases and 9 bases, with 16 bases remaining between them. The CDR3 has 14 amino acids.

This clone was counted a single time. V usage is TRBV5-5 and J usage is TRBJ2-5; 8 nucleotides align to TRBD2. Germline V gives CDR1 SGHKS, CDR2 YYEKEE (reference sequence). Losses at the gene ends were 2 bases for V and 4 bases for J; bases not matched to a gene: 16. The CDR3 contains 18 residues. The CDR3 region is CASSFSASGGPTRETQYF. CDR3 coding DNA: TGTGCCAGCAGCTTTTCTGCCAGCGGGGGCCCTACCAGAGAGACCCAGTACTTC.

V usage is TRBV18 and J usage is TRBJ1-3; 7 bases map to TRBD1. The germline V gene has CDR1 KGHSH and CDR2 LQKENI. With V trimmed by 7 bases and J by 4 bases, 7 bases remained unmatched. The CDR3 loop spans 14 amino acids. CDR3 bases: TGTGCCAGCTGGAGACAGGGATTGGGAAACACCATATATTTT. It translates to CASWRQGLGNTIYF. Combining the CDR3 with reference TRBV18 and TRBJ1-3 gives the whole variable domain NAGVMQNPRHLVRRRGQEARLRCSPMKGHSHVYWYRQLPEEGLKFMVYLQKENIIDESGMPKERFSAEFPKEGPSILRIQQVVRGDSAAYFCASWRQGLGNTIYFGEGSWLTVV.

The chain has TRBV5-8 and TRBJ2-1; D is perhaps TRBD1 (5 bases). CDR1 is SGHTS, CDR2 YDEGEE, per germline. V was pared by 0 bases and J by 9 bases, with 13 bases between. The CDR3 totals 14 residues. Here the CDR3 reads CASSLVQGTGEQFF. The CDR3 DNA is TGTGCCAGCAGCTTGGTCCAGGGTACCGGTGAGCAGTTCTTC. Looking up the rest from reference TRBV5-8 and TRBJ2-1 gives the full variable domain: EAGVTQSPTHLIKTRGQQATLRCSPISGHTSVYWYQQALGLGLQFLLWYDEGEERNRGNFPPRFSGRQFPNYSSELNVNALELEDSALYLCASSLVQGTGEQFFGPGTRLTVL.

The chain uses TRBV2 and TRBJ1-3, with D possibly TRBD1 on 5 matching bases. Germline V CDR1 and CDR2: SNHLY, FYNNEI. The CDR3 is 15 amino acids. Trimming cost V 4 bases and J 3 bases, with 13 bases left between them. DNA of the CDR3: TGTGCCAGCAGTGCCAGGGTAGTCGGTGGAAACACCATATATTTT. The encoded protein is CASSARVVGGNTIYF. Drawing the rest from reference TRBV2 and TRBJ1-3, the complete variable domain is EPEVTQTPSHQVTQMGQEVILRCVPISNHLYFYWYRQILGQKVEFLVSFYNNEISEKSEIFDDQFSVERPDGSNFTLKIRSTKLEDSAMYFCASSARVVGGNTIYFGEGSWLTVV.

The chain carries TRBV7-9 and TRBJ1-6; the match to TRBD1 covers 9 bases. The CDR3 is made up of 16 amino acids. The ends lost 5 bases at V and 6 bases at J; junction bases unmatched: 8. Per the germline V gene, CDR1 is SEHNR and CDR2 is FQNEAQ (reference sequence). This CDR3 reads CASSTGGQGRNSPLHF. The CDR3 nucleotides are TGTGCCAGCAGCACCGGTGGACAGGGGCGTAATTCACCCCTCCACTTT.

This clone appeared a few times. This chain connects TRBV15 to TRBJ1-2; 7 bases are a match to TRBD1. The CDR3 contains 15 residues. Germline CDR1 and CDR2: LNHNV and YYDKDF (reference sequence). The trim removed 0 bases at V and 8 bases at J, leaving 9 bases unmatched. For the CDR3, the DNA is TGTGCCACCAGCAGAGAATTGACAGGGTTGGGAGGCTACACCTTC. Translation gives CATSRELTGLGGYTF.

V is TRBV15 and J is TRBJ2-7; TRBD1 matches 8 bases. This CDR3 contains 14 residues. CDR1 is LNHNV, CDR2 YYDKDF, per germline (reference sequence). After removal of 7 bases from V and 3 bases from J, the junction contained 8 bases not matched to a gene. CDR3 bases: TGTGCCACCACCCCCGGGACAGGACACTACGAGCAGTACTTC. As protein: CATTPGTGHYEQYF.

The chain employs TRBV18 and TRBJ1-2, with 8 bases aligning to TRBD1. CDR3 length equals 16 residues. After removal of 5 bases from V and 3 bases from J, the junction contained 11 bases not matched to a gene. CDR1 and CDR2 (germline): KGHSH, LQKENI. The CDR3 DNA follows: TGTGCCAGCTCATCCATCACCGGGACAGGTGACTATGGCTACACCTTC. It encodes CASSSITGTGDYGYTF.

The chain links TRBV4-1 to TRBJ1-2; a weak D match, TRBD1 (6 bases). V was cut by 0 bases and J by 1 base, with 9 bases left in between. Germline V CDR1 and CDR2: MGHRA, YSYEKL. The CDR3 is made up of 15 amino acids. The chain's CDR3 is CASSQEDRNNYGYTF. CDR3 nucleotide sequence: TGCGCCAGCAGCCAAGAGGACAGAAATAACTATGGCTACACCTTC.

The chain couples TRBV27 to TRBJ2-2; TRBD1 matches at 9 bases. CDR3 length: 15 amino acids. Germline values: CDR1 MNHEY, CDR2 SMNVEV (reference sequence). The V gene end was trimmed by 8 bases and the J gene end by 6 bases; junction bases not matched to a gene: 10. CDR3 protein: CASSRDRVGSGELFF. CDR3 nucleotide sequence: TGTGCCAGCTCCAGGGACAGGGTAGGCTCCGGGGAGCTGTTTTTT.

This chain connects TRBV5-6 to TRBJ2-7, with D possibly being TRBD1 (5 bases). This CDR3 is built from 15 residues. V was pared by 4 bases and J by 3 bases, with 17 bases between. Germline V lookup: CDR1 SGHDT, CDR2 YYEEEE. This chain's CDR3 is CASSVDTRPLYEQYF. The CDR3 DNA reads as TGTGCCAGCAGCGTGGACACCCGTCCCCTCTACGAGCAGTACTTC.

For the CDR3, the DNA is TGTGCCAGCAGCCCCGGACAGGTTCTATCGTCACCCCTCCACTTT. This sequence encodes CASSPGQVLSSPLHF. The chain recombines TRBV9 with TRBJ1-6; 7 nucleotides agree with TRBD1. CDR3 length equals 15 residues. Germline V gene lookup returns CDR1 SGDLS and CDR2 YYNGEE. The junction had 11 bases not matched to a gene; V was cut back by 4 bases and J by 10 bases. Variable domain in full (rest from reference TRBV9 and TRBJ1-6): DSGVTQTPKHLITATGQRVTLRCSPRSGDLSVYWYQQSLDQGLQFLIQYYNGEERAKGNILERFSAQQFPDLHSELNLSSLELGDSALYFCASSPGQVLSSPLHFGNGTRLTVT.

This chain connects TRBV27 to TRBJ2-3; TRBD1 is a possible D gene (6 bases). The CDR3 covers 15 residues. V was cut by 1 base and J by 5 bases, with 13 bases left in between. The germline V gene encodes CDR1 MNHEY and CDR2 SMNVEV (reference sequence). CDR3 sequence: CASSLWAGVGDTQYF. The CDR3 bases are TGTGCCAGCAGTTTATGGGCAGGGGTTGGAGATACGCAGTATTTT.